This passage covers 25 T cell receptor beta chains from one sample sequenced in a study of regulatory dendritic cells for organ transplantation. The protocol was immunoSEQ multiplex PCR, while the TCRdb copy is restricted to in-frame clones and leaves out a portion. The sample lists under 50,000 clones, approximately 90% occurring once. Sequencing input: naive CD8+ T cells from blood. Stated subset: CD45RA+ naive T cells. The receptors originated from a human donor in good health.

The genes are TRBV5-5 and TRBJ2-7; possibly TRBD2 for D (6 bases). Between the trimmed V and J ends, which lost 1 base and 3 bases, there was a span of 14 bases. CDR3 length equals 15 residues. CDR1 and CDR2 (germline): SGHKS, YYEKEE (reference sequence). This chain's CDR3 is CASSLRAGSLYEQYF. CDR3 DNA sequence: TGTGCCAGCAGCTTGAGGGCCGGGAGTCTCTACGAGCAGTACTTC. Using reference TRBV5-5 and TRBJ2-7 for the parts outside the CDR3, the full variable domain is DAGVTQSPTHLIKTRGQQVTLRCSPISGHKSVSWYQQVLGQGPQFIFQYYEKEERGRGNFPDRFSARQFPNYSSELNVNALLLGDSALYLCASSLRAGSLYEQYFGPGTRLTVT.

J is TRBJ2-2 and V is TRBV6-5; TRBD1 matches 8 bases. Germline CDR1 reads MNHEY; CDR2 reads SVGAGI. After removal of 2 bases from V and 3 bases from J, the junction contained 5 bases not matched to a gene. The CDR3 runs to 16 residues. CDR3 in amino acids: CASSYQDREDTGELFF. CDR3 nucleotide sequence: TGTGCCAGCAGTTACCAGGACAGGGAAGACACCGGGGAGCTGTTTTTT.

This chain joins TRBV7-9 and TRBJ1-1; TRBD1 matches at 9 bases. V trimming: 1 base; J trimming: 7 bases; junction bases outside the gene matches: 4. The CDR3 loop spans 14 amino acids. CDR1 is SEHNR, CDR2 FQNEAQ, per germline (reference sequence). The CDR3 DNA is TGTGCCAGCAGCTTAGGGGACAGGGCAGGTGAAGCTTTCTTT. Translated, it gives CASSLGDRAGEAFF.

The chain is built from TRBV28 and TRBJ2-1; D is perhaps TRBD2 (6 bases). The V gene lost 8 bases and the J gene lost 4 bases, with 6 bases spanning the gap. CDR3 length equals 11 residues. The germline V gene encodes CDR1 MDHEN and CDR2 SYDVKM. CDR3 loop: CASRGYNEQFF. CDR3 nucleotides: TGTGCCAGCCGGGGGTACAATGAGCAGTTCTTC.

The chain employs TRBV29-1 and TRBJ1-2; 8 nucleotides align to TRBD1. The germline V gene encodes CDR1 SQVTM and CDR2 ANQGSEA. The CDR3 consists of 15 residues. Trimming cost V 6 bases and J 5 bases; bases outside gene matches: 14. The CDR3 loop is CSVLTMDRAQYGYTF. The CDR3 nucleotides are TGCAGCGTCCTTACAATGGACAGGGCGCAATATGGCTACACCTTC.

The J gene is TRBJ2-7, the V gene TRBV27; D is uncertain. V was cut by 4 bases and J by 0 bases, with 7 bases left in between. From germline, CDR1 is MNHEY and CDR2 SMNVEV (reference sequence). This CDR3 is built from 13 residues. This CDR3 is CASSSGSSYEQYF. The CDR3 nucleotides are TGTGCCAGCAGTTCAGGTAGCTCCTACGAGCAGTACTTC.

This clone was seen a handful of times. This chain links TRBV4-2 with TRBJ1-1; D is possibly TRBD1 (5 bases). The CDR3 contains 15 residues. With 1 base removed from V and 8 bases from J, the gap between germline ends came to 17 bases. CDR1 is LGHNA and CDR2 is YNFKEQ in the germline V gene. CDR3 coding DNA: TGTGCCAGCAGCCAAGGGTTTGGGCTGACAGAAGAAGCTTTCTTT. Translated, it gives CASSQGFGLTEEAFF.

The chain has TRBV27 and TRBJ2-5; D is unclear. The ends were cut back, 5 bases at V and 5 bases at J, with 9 bases in the middle. Germline CDR1 is MNHEY and CDR2 is SMNVEV (reference sequence). The CDR3 contains 12 residues. CDR3: CASSVLGETQYF. The CDR3 region has the DNA TGTGCCAGCAGTGTACTCGGGGAGACCCAGTACTTC.

This chain connects TRBV7-9 to TRBJ1-1; D is unclear. CDR1 and CDR2 (germline): SEHNR, FQNEAQ (reference sequence). This CDR3 is built from 11 residues. The V gene lost 3 bases and the J gene lost 6 bases, with 5 bases spanning the gap. In nucleotides, the CDR3 is TGTGCCAGCAGCTTGGTTCCTGAAGCTTTCTTT. Protein: CASSLVPEAFF. The full variable domain, completed using reference TRBV7-9 and TRBJ1-1, is DTGVSQNPRHKITKRGQNVTFRCDPISEHNRLYWYRQTLGQGPEFLTYFQNEAQLEKSRLLSDRFSAERPKGSFSTLEIQRTEQGDSAMYLCASSLVPEAFFGQGTRLTVV.

This clone turned up a few times. The chain has TRBV4-1 and TRBJ2-1; a weak D match, TRBD2 (6 bases). The germline V gene encodes CDR1 MGHRA and CDR2 YSYEKL. V lost 3 bases, J lost 2 bases, and 14 bases lay in between. CDR3 size: 16 residues. Written as DNA, the CDR3 is TGCGCCAGCAGCCAGGGGCCGGGACTTCCCTACAATGAGCAGTTCTTC. This gives the protein CASSQGPGLPYNEQFF.

The rearrangement uses TRBV29-1 and TRBJ1-1; TRBD1 might be the D (5 bases). CDR1 is SQVTM and CDR2 is ANQGSEA in the germline V gene. The V end was cut by 6 bases, the J end by 4 bases, with 27 bases between. This CDR3 region has 17 residues. The CDR3 sequence is CSVDEGADYGGVTEAFF. Here the CDR3 DNA reads TGCAGCGTCGACGAAGGAGCAGACTACGGGGGGGTCACTGAAGCTTTCTTT.

This clone has only one observation. The chain recombines TRBV25-1 with TRBJ2-1, with TRBD2 matching 15 bases. This CDR3 is built from 16 residues. Germline lookup yields CDR1 MGHDK and CDR2 SYGVNS. The V and J ends lost 1 base and 8 bases, in that order; junction bases with no gene match: 3. The CDR3 loop is CASSESGTSGGHEQFF. The CDR3 bases are TGTGCCAGCAGTGAATCAGGGACTAGCGGGGGGCATGAGCAGTTCTTC.

V usage is TRBV10-2 and J usage is TRBJ2-2; 10 nucleotides align to TRBD2. V lost 4 bases and J lost 6; bases outside the gene matches: 5. The CDR3 length is 15 residues. Germline CDR1 is WSHSY and CDR2 is SAAADI. As DNA, the CDR3 is TGCGCCAGCAGTGTCCTAGCGGGAGCATCCGGGGAGCTGTTTTTT. Its protein product is CASSVLAGASGELFF.

V usage is TRBV19 and J usage is TRBJ2-7, with 14 bases identical to TRBD2. The junction had 18 bases not matched to a gene; V was cut back by 3 bases and J by 5 bases. The germline CDR1 and CDR2 sequences are LNHDA and SQIVND (reference sequence). The CDR3 is 20 residues long. The CDR3: CASSIHSGTGGLAGENEQYF. The DNA for the CDR3 is TGTGCCAGTAGTATTCATTCTGGGACAGGGGGACTAGCGGGAGAAAACGAGCAGTACTTC. Full variable domain (missing parts from reference TRBV19 and TRBJ2-7): DGGITQSPKYLFRKEGQNVTLSCEQNLNHDAMYWYRQDPGQGLRLIYYSQIVNDFQKGDIAEGYSVSREKKESFPLTVTSAQKNPTAFYLCASSIHSGTGGLAGENEQYFGPGTRLTVT.

The chain couples TRBV5-8 to TRBJ2-5; D may be TRBD2 (5 bases). CDR3 size: 15 residues. The V end was cut by 0 bases, the J end by 5 bases, with 14 bases between. Germline assignment: CDR1 SGHTS and CDR2 YDEGEE. The chain's CDR3 is CASSLAEASRETQYF. The CDR3 DNA reads as TGTGCCAGCAGCTTGGCTGAGGCTAGCCGGGAGACCCAGTACTTC.

The chain combines TRBV5-6 with TRBJ2-7; D perhaps matches TRBD1 (7 bases). Looked up from germline, CDR1 is SGHDT and CDR2 is YYEEEE. This CDR3 has 14 residues. V lost 4 bases, J lost 2 bases, and 13 bases lay in between. The DNA of the CDR3 is TGTGCCAGCAGCCCAGGGGGGCGGACCTACGAGCAGTACTTC. It specifies CASSPGGRTYEQYF.

The chain employs TRBV9 and TRBJ2-7; tentative D call: TRBD2 (5 bases). The germline gives CDR1 SGDLS, CDR2 YYNGEE. The V end was cut by 0 bases, the J end by 0 bases, with 7 bases between. This CDR3 has 14 residues. This chain's CDR3 is CASSVGEGSYEQYF. Here the CDR3 DNA reads TGTGCCAGCAGCGTAGGTGAGGGCTCCTACGAGCAGTACTTC.

The chain links TRBV28 to TRBJ2-7; TRBD2 matches 10 bases. Per germline, CDR1 MDHEN and CDR2 SYDVKM. CDR3 size: 16 residues. V was pared by 8 bases and J by 5 bases, with 15 bases of the junction left unmatched. In DNA, the CDR3 is TGTGCCAGCTCACTCGAGGGGCTAGCGGGAGCCCACGAGCAGTACTTC. This translates into CASSLEGLAGAHEQYF.

V usage is TRBV4-3 and J usage is TRBJ2-1, with 10 bases identical to TRBD2. Germline values: CDR1 LGHNA, CDR2 YSLEER. The CDR3 spans 21 residues. V lost 3 bases and J lost 4; bases outside the gene matches: 21. CDR3 in amino acids: CASSQDPVAGGYPVGYNEQFF. CDR3 bases: TGCGCCAGCAGCCAGGACCCCGTAGCGGGGGGATACCCGGTCGGGTACAATGAGCAGTTCTTC.

The chain has TRBV2 and TRBJ1-2, with a tentative D call TRBD1 (6 bases). The CDR3 totals 15 residues. In germline, CDR1 is SNHLY, CDR2 FYNNEI. V lost 2 bases, J lost 4 bases, and 14 bases lay in between. DNA of the CDR3: TGTGCCAGCAGTGAATTAGGGGGGCGCGCCTATGGCTACACCTTC. Protein: CASSELGGRAYGYTF.

The chain carries TRBV9 and TRBJ2-3; TRBD2 is a possible D gene (5 bases). The ends were cut back, 1 base at V and 2 bases at J, with 14 bases in the middle. The CDR3 consists of 16 residues. The germline V gene has CDR1 SGDLS and CDR2 YYNGEE. The CDR3, as DNA: TGTGCCAGCAGCGTAAGCCTGGAGCGGTCCACAGATACGCAGTATTTT. Translating gives CASSVSLERSTDTQYF. Complete variable domain (other parts from reference TRBV9 and TRBJ2-3): DSGVTQTPKHLITATGQRVTLRCSPRSGDLSVYWYQQSLDQGLQFLIQYYNGEERAKGNILERFSAQQFPDLHSELNLSSLELGDSALYFCASSVSLERSTDTQYFGPGTRLTVL.

V usage is TRBV4-3 and J usage is TRBJ1-1; D is undetermined. Trimming removed 0 bases at V and 6 bases at J, with 14 bases between. CDR3 length equals 15 residues. Germline CDR1 and CDR2: LGHNA and YSLEER. CDR3 in DNA: TGCGCCAGCAGCCAAGATCTGGAAGACGGCGCTGAAGCTTTCTTT. This gives the protein CASSQDLEDGAEAFF.

This chain joins TRBV30 and TRBJ2-5; D is perhaps TRBD1 (5 bases). CDR1 is GTSNPN and CDR2 is SVGIG in the germline V gene (reference sequence). The CDR3 sequence is 15 residues long. Trimming left V 0 bases short and J 5 bases short, with 16 bases between. The CDR3 sequence: CAWSVLTRDIETQYF. The CDR3 DNA reads as TGTGCCTGGAGTGTACTAACCAGGGATATCGAGACCCAGTACTTC.

CDR3: CASSDRDEQFF. Written as DNA, the CDR3 is TGCGCCAGCAGTGACAGGGATGAGCAGTTCTTC. The rearrangement links TRBV10-1 to TRBJ2-1; tentatively, D is TRBD1 (5 bases). The germline V and J ends were trimmed by 3 bases and 8 bases, with 5 bases remaining between them. Germline CDR1 is WNHNN and CDR2 is SYGVQD (reference sequence). CDR3 length: 11 residues.

This sequence joins TRBV9 and TRBJ1-3; D gene unclear. Per the germline V gene, CDR1 is SGDLS and CDR2 is YYNGEE. The CDR3 extends over 12 amino acids. Between the trimmed V and J ends, which lost 7 bases and 9 bases, there was a span of 14 bases. The CDR3 here is CASGTNRGTIYF. The CDR3 region has the DNA TGTGCCAGCGGAACCAACAGAGGCACCATATATTTT.